The TCR beta chain described here comes from a study of T cells in Graves' hyperthyroidism and ophthalmopathy. Researchers amplified the TCR beta CDR3 regions from RNA transcripts. With the HTBI primer set, the TCR CDR3 went through a first round of RT-PCR. MiXCR, applied by TCRdb to the multiplex PCR reads, yields one record per CDR3 protein. The sample has fewer than 700,000 distinct CDR3 sequences, approximately 17% seen once. Material for sequencing was blood. The source is a woman between 18 and 30 years old with Graves' ophthalmopathy.

The CDR3 DNA sequence: TGTGCCAGCGGCGCCCCCACAGTATACCAAGAGACCCAGTACTTC. Translation: CASGAPTVYQETQYF. The gene calls are TRBV2 and TRBJ2-5, with D hard to call. Germline CDR1 reads SNHLY; CDR2 reads FYNNEI. Trimming took 8 bases from V and 0 from J, leaving 16 bases between them. The CDR3 covers 15 residues.